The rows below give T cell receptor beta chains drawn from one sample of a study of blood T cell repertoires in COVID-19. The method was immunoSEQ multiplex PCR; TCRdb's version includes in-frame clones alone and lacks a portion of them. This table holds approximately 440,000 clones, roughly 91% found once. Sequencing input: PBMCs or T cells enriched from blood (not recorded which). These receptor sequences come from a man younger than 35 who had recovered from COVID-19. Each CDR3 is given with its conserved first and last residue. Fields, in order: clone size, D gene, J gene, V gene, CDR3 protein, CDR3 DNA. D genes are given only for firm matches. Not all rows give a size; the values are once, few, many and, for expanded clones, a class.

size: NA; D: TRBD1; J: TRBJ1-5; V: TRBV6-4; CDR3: CASSETGGNQPQHF; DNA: TGTGCCAGCAGTGAGACAGGGGGAAATCAGCCCCAGCATTTT
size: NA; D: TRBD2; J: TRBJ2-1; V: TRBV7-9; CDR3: CASSNSGGDYNEQFF; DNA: TGTGCCAGCAGCAATAGCGGGGGGGATTACAATGAGCAGTTCTTC
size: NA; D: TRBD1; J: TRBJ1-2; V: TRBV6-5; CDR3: CASSPTDRGLGGYTF; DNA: TGTGCCAGCAGTCCCACCGACAGGGGGCTCGGTGGCTACACCTTC
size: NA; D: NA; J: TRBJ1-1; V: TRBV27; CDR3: CASSFSSLNTEAFF; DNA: TGTGCCAGCAGTTTTAGCAGTCTGAACACTGAAGCTTTCTTT
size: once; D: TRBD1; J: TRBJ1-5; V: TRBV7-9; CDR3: CASSSTGLGNQPQHF; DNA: TGTGCCAGCAGCTCGACAGGGCTTGGCAATCAGCCCCAGCATTTT
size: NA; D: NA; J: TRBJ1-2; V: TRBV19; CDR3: CASTLNRVENYGYTF; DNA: TGTGCCAGTACCCTAAACAGGGTTGAGAACTATGGCTACACCTTC
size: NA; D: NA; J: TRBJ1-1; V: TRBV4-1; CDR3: CASSQTKIGDEAFF; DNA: TGCGCCAGCAGCCAAACAAAAATCGGGGATGAAGCTTTCTTT
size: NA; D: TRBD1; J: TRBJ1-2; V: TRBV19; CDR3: CASSDLPGQGPYGYTF; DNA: TGTGCCAGTAGCGACCTACCCGGACAGGGACCTTATGGCTACACCTTC
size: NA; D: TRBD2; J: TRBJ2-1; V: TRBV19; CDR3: CASSIQVPGLAGPGLGEQFF; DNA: TGTGCCAGTAGTATCCAAGTGCCGGGACTAGCGGGACCGGGCTTAGGCGAGCAGTTCTTC
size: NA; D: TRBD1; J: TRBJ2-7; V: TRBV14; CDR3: CASSQGQGASYEQYF; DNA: TGTGCCAGCAGCCAAGGACAGGGGGCGTCCTACGAGCAGTACTTC
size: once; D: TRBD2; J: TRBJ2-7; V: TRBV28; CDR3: CASSSTRWGGSYEQYF; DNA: TGTGCCAGCAGTTCTACACGATGGGGGGGGTCCTACGAGCAGTACTTC
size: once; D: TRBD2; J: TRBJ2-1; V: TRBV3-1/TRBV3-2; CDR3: CASRTGGSYNEQFF; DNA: TGTGCCAGCAGGACGGGGGGCTCCTACAATGAGCAGTTCTTC
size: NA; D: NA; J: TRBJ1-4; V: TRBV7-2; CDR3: CASSLIWAPNGEKLFF; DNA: TGTGCCAGCAGCTTGATCTGGGCACCTAATGGGGAAAAACTGTTTTTT
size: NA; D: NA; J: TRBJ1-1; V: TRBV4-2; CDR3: CASSQEVGQVNTEAFF; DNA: TGTGCCAGCAGCCAAGAAGTAGGCCAGGTGAACACTGAAGCTTTCTTT
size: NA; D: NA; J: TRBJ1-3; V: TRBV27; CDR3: CASRQGGGNTIYF; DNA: TGTGCCAGCAGACAGGGCGGCGGAAACACCATATATTTT
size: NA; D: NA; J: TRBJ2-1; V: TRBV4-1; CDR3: CASSQLPLAEASNEQFF; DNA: TGCGCCAGCAGCCAACTACCCTTAGCGGAGGCTAGCAATGAGCAGTTCTTC
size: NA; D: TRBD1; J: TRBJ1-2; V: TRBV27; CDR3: CASSKASTGEYGYTF; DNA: TGTGCCAGCAGCAAAGCCTCGACAGGGGAGTATGGCTACACCTTC
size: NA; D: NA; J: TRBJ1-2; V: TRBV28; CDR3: CASRGRQSFRYGYTF; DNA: TGTGCCAGCCGAGGGAGGCAGTCCTTTAGGTATGGCTACACCTTC
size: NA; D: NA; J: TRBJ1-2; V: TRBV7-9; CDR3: CASSLVGGRSGYTF; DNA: TGTGCCAGCAGCTTGGTAGGAGGCCGCTCGGGCTACACCTTC
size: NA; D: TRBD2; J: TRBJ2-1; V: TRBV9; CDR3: CASSVDPSGEHNEQFF; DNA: TGTGCCAGCAGCGTAGACCCTAGCGGGGAGCACAATGAGCAGTTCTTC
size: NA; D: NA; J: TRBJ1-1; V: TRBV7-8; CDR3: CASSLRPQRGTEAFF; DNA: TGTGCCAGCAGCCTTCGCCCCCAAAGGGGGACTGAAGCTTTCTTT
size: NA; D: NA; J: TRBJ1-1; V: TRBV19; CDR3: CATRTGNTEAFF; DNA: TGTGCCACTAGGACGGGGAACACTGAAGCTTTCTTT
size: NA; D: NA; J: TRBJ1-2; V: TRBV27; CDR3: CATLGVNYGYTF; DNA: TGTGCCACCCTAGGGGTAAACTATGGCTACACCTTC
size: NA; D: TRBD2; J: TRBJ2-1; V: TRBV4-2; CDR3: CASSRPTSDRGNEQFF; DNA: TGTGCCAGCAGCCGCCCAACTAGCGATAGAGGAAATGAGCAGTTCTTC
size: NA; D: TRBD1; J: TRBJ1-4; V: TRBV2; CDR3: CASSLDRGNEKLFF; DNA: TGTGCCAGCAGCCTCGACAGGGGCAATGAAAAACTGTTTTTT
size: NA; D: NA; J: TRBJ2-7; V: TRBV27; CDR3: CASSFVGSSSYEQYF; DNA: TGTGCCAGCAGTTTCGTGGGCTCCTCGTCGTACGAGCAGTACTTC
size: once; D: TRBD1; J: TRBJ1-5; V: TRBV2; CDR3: CAVDGTVYDGNQPQHF; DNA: TGTGCCGTTGATGGGACAGTATACGATGGCAATCAGCCCCAGCATTTT
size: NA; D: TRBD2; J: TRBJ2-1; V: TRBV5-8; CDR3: CASSLVGRGSSYNEQFF; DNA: TGTGCCAGCAGCTTAGTAGGGCGGGGGAGCTCCTACAATGAGCAGTTCTTC
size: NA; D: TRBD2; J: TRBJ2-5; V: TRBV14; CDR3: CASSQTTSGQKETQYF; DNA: TGTGCCAGCAGCCAGACGACTAGCGGGCAAAAAGAGACCCAGTACTTC
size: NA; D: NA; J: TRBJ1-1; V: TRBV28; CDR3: CASSLVSTEAFF; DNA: TGTGCCAGCAGTTTAGTGAGTACTGAAGCTTTCTTT
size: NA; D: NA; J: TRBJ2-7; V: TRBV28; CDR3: CASSPPSGTQGEQYF; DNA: TGTGCCAGCAGCCCACCCTCTGGGACCCAGGGGGAGCAGTACTTC
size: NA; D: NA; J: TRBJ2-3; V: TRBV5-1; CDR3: CASSLEGWGPDTQYF; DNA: TGCGCCAGCAGCTTGGAAGGGTGGGGCCCAGATACGCAGTATTTT
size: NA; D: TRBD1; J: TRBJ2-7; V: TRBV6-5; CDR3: CAVPRGTGVSEQYF; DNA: TGTGCCGTTCCCCGGGGAACAGGGGTATCCGAGCAGTACTTC
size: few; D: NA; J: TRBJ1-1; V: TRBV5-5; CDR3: CASSFSYSGGTEAFF; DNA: TGTGCCAGCAGCTTTAGCTACTCCGGGGGCACTGAAGCTTTCTTT
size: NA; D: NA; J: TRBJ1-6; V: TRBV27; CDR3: CASRLDMTYNSPLHF; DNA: TGTGCCAGCAGGCTCGACATGACCTATAATTCACCCCTCCACTTT
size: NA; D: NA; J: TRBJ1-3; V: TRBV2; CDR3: CASSRLGGTIYF; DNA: TGTGCCAGCAGTAGACTCGGGGGCACCATATATTTT
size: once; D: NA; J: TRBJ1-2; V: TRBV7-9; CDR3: CASSNDDPQATF; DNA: TGTGCCAGCAGTAACGATGATCCTCAGGCCACCTTC
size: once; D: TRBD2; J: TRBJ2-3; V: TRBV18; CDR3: CASYSVAGATDTQYF; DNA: TGTGCCAGCTACTCAGTAGCGGGCGCCACAGATACGCAGTATTTT
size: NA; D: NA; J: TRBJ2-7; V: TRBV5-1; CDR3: CASSLGGAEQYF; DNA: TGCGCCAGCAGCTTGGGCGGGGCCGAGCAGTACTTC
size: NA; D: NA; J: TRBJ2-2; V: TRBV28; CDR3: CASSLLVIGLNTGELFF; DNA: TGTGCCAGCAGTTTACTCGTAATCGGGTTAAACACCGGGGAGCTGTTTTTT
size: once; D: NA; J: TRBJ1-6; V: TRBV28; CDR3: CASSPVSGALGSPLHF; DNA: TGTGCCAGCAGCCCGGTCTCAGGGGCGCTTGGTTCACCCCTCCACTTT
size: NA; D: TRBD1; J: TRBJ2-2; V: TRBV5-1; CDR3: CASSRPGTGETGELFF; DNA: TGCGCCAGCAGCCGACCCGGGACAGGGGAGACCGGGGAGCTGTTTTTT
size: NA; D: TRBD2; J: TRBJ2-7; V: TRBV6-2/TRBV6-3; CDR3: CASRPPGLVSHEQYF; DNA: TGTGCCAGCAGACCTCCGGGACTAGTCTCCCACGAGCAGTACTTC
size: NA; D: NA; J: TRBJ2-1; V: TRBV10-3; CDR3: CAISEVAESNEQFF; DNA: TGTGCCATCAGTGAGGTAGCGGAGAGCAATGAGCAGTTCTTC
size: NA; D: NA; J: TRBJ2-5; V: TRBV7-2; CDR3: CASSLWVSGPQETQYF; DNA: TGTGCCAGCAGCTTATGGGTTAGCGGACCCCAAGAGACCCAGTACTTC
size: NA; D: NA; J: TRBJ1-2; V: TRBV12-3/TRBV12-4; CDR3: CASTSDYGYTF; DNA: TGTGCCAGCACCTCCGACTATGGCTACACCTTC
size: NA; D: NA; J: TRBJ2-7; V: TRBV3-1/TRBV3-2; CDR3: CASSRGQRDYEQYF; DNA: TGTGCCAGCAGCCGCGGACAGAGGGACTACGAGCAGTACTTC
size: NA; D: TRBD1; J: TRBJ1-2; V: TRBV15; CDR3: CATSRDPGDRLYGYTF; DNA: TGTGCCACCAGCAGAGATCCCGGGGACAGACTCTATGGCTACACCTTC
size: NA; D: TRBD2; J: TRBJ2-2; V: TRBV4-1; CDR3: CASSQGRLAGGSGELFF; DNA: TGCGCCAGCAGCCAAGGGAGACTAGCGGGAGGGTCCGGGGAGCTGTTTTTT
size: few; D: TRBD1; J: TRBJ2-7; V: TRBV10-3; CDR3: CAIGSTGGYEQYF; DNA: TGTGCCATCGGTAGTACAGGGGGCTACGAGCAGTACTTC
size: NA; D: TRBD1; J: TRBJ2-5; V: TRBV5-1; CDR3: CASSLGGTVEETQYF; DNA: TGCGCCAGCAGCTTGGGGGGGACAGTCGAGGAGACCCAGTACTTC
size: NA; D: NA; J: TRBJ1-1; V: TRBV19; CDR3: CASNARPGTEAFF; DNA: TGTGCCAGTAACGCTCGGCCGGGCACTGAAGCTTTCTTT
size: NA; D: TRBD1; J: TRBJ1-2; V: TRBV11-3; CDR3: CASSLDRGGIYGYTF; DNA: TGTGCCAGCAGCCTCGACAGGGGGGGGATCTATGGCTACACCTTC
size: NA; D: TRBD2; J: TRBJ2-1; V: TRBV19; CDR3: CASTTRPSGWNEQFF; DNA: TGTGCCAGTACCACCCGGCCTAGCGGGTGGAATGAGCAGTTCTTC
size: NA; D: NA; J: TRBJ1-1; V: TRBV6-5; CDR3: CASGLQGNTEAFF; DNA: TGTGCCAGCGGCCTACAGGGGAACACTGAAGCTTTCTTT